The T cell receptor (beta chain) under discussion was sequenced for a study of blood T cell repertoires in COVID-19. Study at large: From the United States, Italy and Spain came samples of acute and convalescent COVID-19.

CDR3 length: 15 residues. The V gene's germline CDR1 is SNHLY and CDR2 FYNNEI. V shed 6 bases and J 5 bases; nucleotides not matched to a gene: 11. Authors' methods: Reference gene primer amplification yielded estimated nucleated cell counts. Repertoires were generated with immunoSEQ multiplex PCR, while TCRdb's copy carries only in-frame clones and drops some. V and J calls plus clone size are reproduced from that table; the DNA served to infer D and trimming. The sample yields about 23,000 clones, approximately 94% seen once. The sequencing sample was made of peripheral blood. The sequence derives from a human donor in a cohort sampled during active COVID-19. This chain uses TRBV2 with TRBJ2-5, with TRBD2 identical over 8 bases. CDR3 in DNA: TGTGCCAGCAGCCTCCCCGGGGGGGGCGGGGAGACCCAGTACTTC. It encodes CASSLPGGGGETQYF. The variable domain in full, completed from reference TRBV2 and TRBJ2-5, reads EPEVTQTPSHQVTQMGQEVILRCVPISNHLYFYWYRQILGQKVEFLVSFYNNEISEKSEIFDDQFSVERPDGSNFTLKIRSTKLEDSAMYFCASSLPGGGGETQYFGPGTRLLVL.